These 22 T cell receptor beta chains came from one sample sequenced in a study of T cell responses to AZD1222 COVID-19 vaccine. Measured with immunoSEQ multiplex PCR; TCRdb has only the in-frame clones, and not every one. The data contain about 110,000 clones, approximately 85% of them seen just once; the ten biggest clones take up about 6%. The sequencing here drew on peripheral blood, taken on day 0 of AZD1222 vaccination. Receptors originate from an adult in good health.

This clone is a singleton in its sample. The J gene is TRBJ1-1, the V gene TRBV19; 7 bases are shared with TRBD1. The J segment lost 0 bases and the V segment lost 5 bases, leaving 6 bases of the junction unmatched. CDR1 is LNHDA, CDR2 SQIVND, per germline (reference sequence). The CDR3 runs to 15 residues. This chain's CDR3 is CASSSGTVMNTEAFF. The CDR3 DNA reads TGTGCCAGTAGTTCCGGGACAGTCATGAACACTGAAGCTTTCTTT.

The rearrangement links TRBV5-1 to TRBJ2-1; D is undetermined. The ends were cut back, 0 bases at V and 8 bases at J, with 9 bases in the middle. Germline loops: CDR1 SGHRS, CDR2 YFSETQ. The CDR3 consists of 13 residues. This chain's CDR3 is CASSLGDVDEQFF. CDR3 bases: TGCGCCAGCAGCTTGGGAGACGTCGATGAGCAGTTCTTC.

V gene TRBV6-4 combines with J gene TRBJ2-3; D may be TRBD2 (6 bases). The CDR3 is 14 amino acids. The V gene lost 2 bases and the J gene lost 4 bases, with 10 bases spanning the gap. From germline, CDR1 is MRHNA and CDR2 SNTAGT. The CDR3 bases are TGTGCCAGCAGTGACGTGTGGGGGGCAGATACGCAGTATTTT. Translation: CASSDVWGADTQYF.

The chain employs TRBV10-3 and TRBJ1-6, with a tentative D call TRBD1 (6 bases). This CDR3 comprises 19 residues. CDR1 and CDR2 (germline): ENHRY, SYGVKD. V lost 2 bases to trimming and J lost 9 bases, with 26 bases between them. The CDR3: CAISEPIVKDSFSGSPLHF. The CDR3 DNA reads TGTGCCATCAGTGAGCCAATCGTGAAGGACAGCTTCTCAGGTTCACCCCTCCACTTT.

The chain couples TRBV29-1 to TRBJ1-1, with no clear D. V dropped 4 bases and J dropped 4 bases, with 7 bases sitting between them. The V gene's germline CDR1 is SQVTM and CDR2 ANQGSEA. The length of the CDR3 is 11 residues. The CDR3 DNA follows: TGCAGCGTTGTTCGTGGCACTGAAGCTTTCTTT. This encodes CSVVRGTEAFF.

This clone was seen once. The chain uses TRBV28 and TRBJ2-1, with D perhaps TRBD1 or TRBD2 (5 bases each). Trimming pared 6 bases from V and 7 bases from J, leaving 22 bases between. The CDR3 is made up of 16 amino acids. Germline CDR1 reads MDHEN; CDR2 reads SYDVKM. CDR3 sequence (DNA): TGTGCCAGCAGCCTAAACCGGGGCCTCGGGGTAAATGAGCAGTTCTTC. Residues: CASSLNRGLGVNEQFF.

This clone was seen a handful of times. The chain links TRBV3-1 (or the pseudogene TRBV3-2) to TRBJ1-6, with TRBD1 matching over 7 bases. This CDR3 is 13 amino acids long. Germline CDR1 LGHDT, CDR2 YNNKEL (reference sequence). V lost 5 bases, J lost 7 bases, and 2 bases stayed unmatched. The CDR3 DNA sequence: TGTGCCAGCAGCACGGGACAGAATTCACCCCTCCACTTT. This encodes CASSTGQNSPLHF.

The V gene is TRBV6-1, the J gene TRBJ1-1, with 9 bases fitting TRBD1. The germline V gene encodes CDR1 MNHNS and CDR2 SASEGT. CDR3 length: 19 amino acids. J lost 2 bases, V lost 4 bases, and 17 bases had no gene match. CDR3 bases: TGTGCCAGCAGTGTTCATCAGAGAGCCGGGACAGGGATTAACACTGAAGCTTTCTTT. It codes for CASSVHQRAGTGINTEAFF.

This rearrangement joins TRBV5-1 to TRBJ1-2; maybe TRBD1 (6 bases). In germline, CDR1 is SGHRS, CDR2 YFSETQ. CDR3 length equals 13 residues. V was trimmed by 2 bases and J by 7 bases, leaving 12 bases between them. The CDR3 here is CASSFIGGGGYTF. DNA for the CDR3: TGCGCCAGCAGCTTTATCGGAGGGGGTGGCTACACCTTC. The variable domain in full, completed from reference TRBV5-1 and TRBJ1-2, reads KAGVTQTPRYLIKTRGQQVTLSCSPISGHRSVSWYQQTPGQGLQFLFEYFSETQRNKGNFPGRFSGRQFSNSRSEMNVSTLELGDSALYLCASSFIGGGGYTFGSGTRLTVV.

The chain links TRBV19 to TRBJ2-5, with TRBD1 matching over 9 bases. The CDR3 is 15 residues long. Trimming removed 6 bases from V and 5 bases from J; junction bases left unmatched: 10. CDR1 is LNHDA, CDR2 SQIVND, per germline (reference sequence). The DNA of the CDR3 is TGTGCCAGTAGCGAATCGGGGACAGGGAGCGAGACCCAGTACTTC. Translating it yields CASSESGTGSETQYF.

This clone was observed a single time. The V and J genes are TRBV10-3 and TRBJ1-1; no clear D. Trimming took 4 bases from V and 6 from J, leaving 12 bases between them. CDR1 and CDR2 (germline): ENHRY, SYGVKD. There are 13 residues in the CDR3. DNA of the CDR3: TGTGCCATCAGTGTGGCAGTTATGGCTGAAGCTTTCTTT. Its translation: CAISVAVMAEAFF.

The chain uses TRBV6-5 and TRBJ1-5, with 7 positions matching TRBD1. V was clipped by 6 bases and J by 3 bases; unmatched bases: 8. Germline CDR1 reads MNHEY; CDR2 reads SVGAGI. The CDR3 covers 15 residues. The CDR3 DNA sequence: TGTGCCAGCAGCAGGGACAGAACAACCAATCAGCCCCAGCATTTT. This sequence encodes CASSRDRTTNQPQHF.

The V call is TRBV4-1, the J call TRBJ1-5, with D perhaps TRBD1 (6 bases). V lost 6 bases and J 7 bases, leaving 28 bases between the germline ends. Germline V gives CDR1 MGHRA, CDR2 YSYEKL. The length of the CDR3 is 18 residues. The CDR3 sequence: CASSHSSDRADIIQPQHF. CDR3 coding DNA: TGCGCCAGCAGTCACTCCTCGGACAGAGCCGATATCATACAGCCCCAGCATTTT.

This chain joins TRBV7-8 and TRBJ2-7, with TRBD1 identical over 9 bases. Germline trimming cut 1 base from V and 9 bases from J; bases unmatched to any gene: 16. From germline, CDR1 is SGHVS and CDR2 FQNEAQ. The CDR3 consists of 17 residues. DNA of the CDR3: TGTGCCAGCAGCTTAGGGGGACAGGGCCCCTCATCTTTCGGGCAGTACTTC. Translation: CASSLGGQGPSSFGQYF. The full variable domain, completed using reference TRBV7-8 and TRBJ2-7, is GAGVSQSPRYKVAKRGQDVALRCDPISGHVSLFWYQQALGQGPEFLTYFQNEAQLDKSGLPSDRFFAERPEGSVSTLKIQRTQQEDSAVYLCASSLGGQGPSSFGQYFGPGTRLTVT.

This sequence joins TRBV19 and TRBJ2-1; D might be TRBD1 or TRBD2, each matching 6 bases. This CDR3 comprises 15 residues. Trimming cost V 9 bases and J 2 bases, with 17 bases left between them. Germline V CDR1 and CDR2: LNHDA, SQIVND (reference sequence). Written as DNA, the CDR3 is TGTGCCAGCAAAAGGACGGGGGCTACCTACAATGAGCAGTTCTTC. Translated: CASKRTGATYNEQFF.

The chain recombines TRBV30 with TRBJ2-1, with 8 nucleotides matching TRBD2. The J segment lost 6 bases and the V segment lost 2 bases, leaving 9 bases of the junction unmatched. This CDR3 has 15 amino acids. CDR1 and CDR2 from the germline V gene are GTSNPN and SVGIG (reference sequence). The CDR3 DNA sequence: TGTGCCTGGAGTATCCGGGGGGGGCTTTCCAATGAGCAGTTCTTC. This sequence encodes CAWSIRGGLSNEQFF.

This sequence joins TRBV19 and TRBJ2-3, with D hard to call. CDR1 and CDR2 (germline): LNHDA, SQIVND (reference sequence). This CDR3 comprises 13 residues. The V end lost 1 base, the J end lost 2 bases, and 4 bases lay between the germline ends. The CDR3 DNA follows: TGTGCCAGTAGTATAGGCCCCACAGATACGCAGTATTTT. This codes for CASSIGPTDTQYF.

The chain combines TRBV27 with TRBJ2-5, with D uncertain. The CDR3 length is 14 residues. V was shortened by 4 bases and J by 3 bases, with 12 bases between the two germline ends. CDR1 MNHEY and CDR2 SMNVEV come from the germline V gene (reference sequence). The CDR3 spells CASSSSRRKETQYF. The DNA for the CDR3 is TGTGCCAGCAGTTCCTCGCGAAGAAAAGAGACCCAGTACTTC.

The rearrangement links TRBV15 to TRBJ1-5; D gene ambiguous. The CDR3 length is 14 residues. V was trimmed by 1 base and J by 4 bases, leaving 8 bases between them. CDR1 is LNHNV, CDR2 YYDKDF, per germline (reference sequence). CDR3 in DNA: TGTGCCACCAGCAGAGGTCCGGGTAATCAGCCCCAGCATTTT. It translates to CATSRGPGNQPQHF.

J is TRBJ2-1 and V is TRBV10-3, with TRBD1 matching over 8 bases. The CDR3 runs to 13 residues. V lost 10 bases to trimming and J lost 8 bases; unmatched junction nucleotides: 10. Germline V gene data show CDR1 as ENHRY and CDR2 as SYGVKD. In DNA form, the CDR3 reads TGTGCCACGAACGGACAGGGTAGGGATGAGCAGTTCTTC. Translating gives CATNGQGRDEQFF.

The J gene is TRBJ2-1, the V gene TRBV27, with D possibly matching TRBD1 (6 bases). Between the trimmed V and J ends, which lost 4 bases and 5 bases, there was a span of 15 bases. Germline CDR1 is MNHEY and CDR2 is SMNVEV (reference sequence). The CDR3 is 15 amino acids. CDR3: CASSSRGGLDNEQFF. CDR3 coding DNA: TGTGCCAGCAGTTCCAGGGGTGGACTCGACAATGAGCAGTTCTTC.

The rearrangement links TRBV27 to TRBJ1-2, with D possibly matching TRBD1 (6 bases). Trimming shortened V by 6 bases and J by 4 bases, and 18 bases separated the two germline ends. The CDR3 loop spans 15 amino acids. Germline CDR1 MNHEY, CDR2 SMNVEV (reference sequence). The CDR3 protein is CASSETPRGLYGYTF. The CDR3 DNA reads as TGTGCCAGCAGCGAGACGCCCCGGGGGCTCTATGGCTACACCTTC.